The clone carrying this T cell receptor (beta chain) showed up just a few times. The sample comes from a study of blood T cell repertoires in COVID-19. The CDR3 is 14 amino acids. From germline, CDR1 is LNHDA and CDR2 SQIVND (reference sequence). Trimming removed 6 bases from V and 6 bases from J; junction bases left unmatched: 6. Method: immunoSEQ multiplex PCR; TCRdb's copy keeps in-frame clones and lacks some. The data show approximately 190,000 clones, roughly 80% seen once. The receptor's source is a man between 60 and 75 years old with acute or convalescent COVID-19. Sequences were obtained from peripheral blood. The chain is built from TRBV19 and TRBJ1-4; 8 bases fit TRBD1. CDR3 in amino acids: CASRTTGEHEKLFF. CDR3 in DNA: TGTGCCAGTAGGACGACAGGGGAACATGAAAAACTGTTTTTT.